The present T cell receptor beta chain was sequenced within a study of T cell responses to AZD1222 COVID-19 vaccine. Findings of the study overall: Baseline seropositivity characterized only six AZD1222 recipients. In the spike-specific TCR repertoire, nearly half reportedly target unmutated variant regions. Without day 14 samples, only post-peak T cell repertoires were studied. Dominant CD4 TCR responses targeted spike regions 160-218 and 743-854.

With respect to this clone: Its antigen remains unknown.

The CDR3 extends over 12 amino acids. Germline V CDR1 and CDR2: MNHEY, SMNVEV (reference sequence). V gave up 6 bases and J gave up 7 bases, with 12 bases separating them. The repertoire was sequenced with immunoSEQ multiplex PCR; TCRdb's copy has only in-frame clones and lacks some. The top ten clones hold around 8.1% of a sample with about 92,000 clones, about 91% of them seen once. The sequenced sample was peripheral blood, obtained on day 0 of AZD1222 vaccination. The clonotype comes from an adult in good health. This chain connects TRBV27 to TRBJ1-2; D unclear. CDR3 residues: CASSQDRVGYTF. CDR3 DNA sequence: TGTGCCAGCAGCCAAGATCGGGTTGGCTACACCTTC.